This T cell receptor (beta chain) was sequenced during a study of T cell changes during pregnancy in multiple sclerosis. Method: immunoSEQ multiplex PCR; TCRdb's copy keeps in-frame clones and lacks some. The sample contains 90,000 or so clones, roughly 90% of which appear only once. This receptor was obtained from a female donor with multiple sclerosis, enrolled in a pregnancy study. This sample comprised peripheral blood, obtained in the first trimester of pregnancy.

The CDR3: CASSHGGQLNEKLFF. The DNA for the CDR3 is TGTGCCAGCAGTCACGGCGGGCAGTTAAATGAAAAACTGTTTTTT. This chain joins TRBV5-6 and TRBJ1-4, with D hard to call. Germline-derived CDR1 and CDR2 are SGHDT and YYEEEE. V lost 5 bases, J lost 5 bases, and 16 bases lay in between. The CDR3 spans 15 residues.